A single sample is the source of the 6 T cell receptor beta chains below, sequenced in a study of CD8+ T cells in alopecia areata. TCR sequencing used cDNA made by reverse transcription of extracted RNA. Sequencing was performed with immunoSEQ multiplex PCR; in TCRdb, only in-frame clones are kept and a portion is missing. The table shows approximately 170,000 clones, with around 60% occurring only once. The treatment was: oral pan-JAK inhibitor, 5-10 mg twice daily. Sequenced here: CD4+ T cells sorted from blood, sampled at week 4, from a patient treated with tofacitinib. These receptors all come from a human donor with alopecia areata.

The rearrangement uses TRBV23-1 and TRBJ2-3; unclear D gene. TRBV23-1 is an open reading frame, and its role is uncertain. V was trimmed by 0 bases and J by 0 bases, leaving 10 bases between them. The CDR3 is 16 amino acids. Here the CDR3 reads CASSQSLRSSTDTQYF. CDR3 coding DNA: TGCGCCAGCAGTCAATCTCTCCGGAGTAGCACAGATACGCAGTATTTT.

This rearrangement joins TRBV29-1 to TRBJ1-1, with D tentatively TRBD1 (6 bases). The germline V and J ends were trimmed by 8 bases and 1 base, with 8 bases remaining between them. CDR1 is SQVTM, CDR2 ANQGSEA, per germline. CDR3 size: 11 residues. As DNA, the CDR3 is TGCAGCCTCAGGGGGAACACTGAAGCTTTCTTT. Protein sequence: CSLRGNTEAFF.

The CDR3: CASSERGRDTQYF. The CDR3 DNA reads TGTGCCAGCAGTGAAAGGGGGCGAGATACGCAGTATTTT. This chain connects TRBV7-7 to TRBJ2-3; 7 nucleotides line up with TRBD1. In germline, CDR1 is SSHAT, CDR2 FNYEAQ (reference sequence). The CDR3 is 13 amino acids. Trimming at V came to 6 bases and at J to 5 bases, leaving 5 bases not matched to a gene.

V gene TRBV11-2 combines with J gene TRBJ1-2, with TRBD1 as a possible D gene (5 bases). CDR1 is SGHAT, CDR2 FQNNGV, per germline. The CDR3 consists of 13 residues. V lost 3 bases and J lost 11, with 16 bases in between. The chain's CDR3 is CASSLGGAGQYTF. The CDR3 nucleotides read TGTGCCAGCAGCTTGGGAGGGGCAGGTCAATACACCTTC.

V and J are TRBV5-1 and TRBJ2-1; 14 nucleotides align to TRBD2. CDR1 is SGHRS, CDR2 YFSETQ, per germline. The CDR3 runs to 15 residues. V shed 3 bases and J 9 bases; nucleotides not matched to a gene: 5. DNA for the CDR3: TGCGCCAGCAGCTGGGGACTAGCGGGAGCAGGTGAGCAGTTCTTC. It codes for CASSWGLAGAGEQFF.

The chain recombines TRBV30 with TRBJ2-1, with 7 bases lining up with TRBD2. The ends lost 7 bases at V and 0 bases at J; junction bases unmatched: 15. Germline V lookup: CDR1 GTSNPN, CDR2 SVGIG (reference sequence). This CDR3 spans 17 amino acids. Written as DNA, the CDR3 is TGTGCCTCGAACGGGGGGACCGGACTTAGCTCCTACAATGAGCAGTTCTTC. Residues: CASNGGTGLSSYNEQFF.